This TCR beta chain was recorded in a study of T cell responses to AZD1222 COVID-19 vaccine (dated by TCRdb to 2020 to 2022). Turning to the overall study: TCR sequencing was performed for over 230 trial participants, of whom around 200 were given two doses of AZD1222 and around 25 were given two doses of MenACWY control vaccine. Trial participants were enrolled by age into subgroups of 18-55, 56-69 and 70-plus years, and about 150, 27 and 61 TCR-sequenced participants, respectively, were included in these subgroups.

On this clone: The antigen it recognizes is unknown. Per-base quality was not reported, and no clone a single base away is much larger than it.

The CDR3 regions of human TCRbeta chains were analyzed by immunosequencing. Per the authors' processing: Repertoire TCRs were checked for matches against a reference library of SARS-CoV-2-specific TCRs that had been generated using the MIRA antigen-specificity platform. Breadth was defined as the fraction of unique TCRs that were SARS-CoV-2-associated. Depth was defined as the fraction of total T cells that were SARS-CoV-2-associated. Using the MIRA data, every spike-specific TCR was mapped to the spike region that the TCR reacted to and assigned to either a CD4 or a CD8 class. Log10-transformed breadth and depth values were compared by one-way ANOVA with Sidak's multiple comparisons tests. TCRdb holds this immuneACCESS table with in-frame rearrangements only. Some clones are missing; in checked studies, unresolved V genes explain under half, and the rest has no known cause. The DNA was the basis for D and trimming; V, J and clone size are from that table. This sample gives 150,000 or so clones in total; 85% to 90% of them show up just once. The ten largest account for roughly 4.3% of the sample.

Trimming accounts for 0 bases at V and 7 bases at J, while the number of junction bases matched to no gene is 3. Measured from the cysteine to the phenylalanine, the CDR3 is 15 residues long. This entry keeps only the CDR3 DNA: 45 bases, framed from base 1. CDR1 MDHEN and CDR2 SYDVKM are derived from the germline V gene. The sample's time point, from its label and the paper: about 28 days (+/-7) after the second vaccine dose. In light of the paper, this sample's treatment or condition label describes: meningococcal conjugate vaccine given as trial control. The vaccinee samples were drawn from two UK trials, COV001 and COV002, one of which was a single-blind randomized controlled phase 2/3 trial testing AZD1222 (ChAdOx1 nCoV-19) in healthy adults. Trial participant PBMC samples were collected at day 0 and day 28 after the second dose for TCRbeta chain sequencing. Here is what the overall study found, with its caveats: CD4 TCRs associated with the vaccine covered the entire spike protein, and the dominant responses were in regions 160-218 and 743-854. In the small 56-69-year group, the increase in depth fell short of significance, most likely because of low power. Conclusions about previously exposed vaccinees are limited because only six or seven AZD1222 recipients were SARS-CoV-2 seropositive at baseline. Most participants were white British and females outnumbered males, and the authors suggested that clonal diversity may have been underestimated. No day 14 peak-response samples were available, so repertoires were characterized only after the peak T cell response. Nearly half of unique spike-specific TCRs reportedly recognized epitopes outside regions mutated in the B.1.351 and B.1.1.7 variants. After two AZD1222 doses, both the breadth and the depth of spike-specific TCRs were significantly higher than at day 0 and than in MenACWY recipients.

This clonotype originated in an adult who received the MenACWY meningococcal vaccine as a control. Here the sequenced sample was peripheral blood, taken 28 days after the second dose of the MenACWY control vaccine. The rearrangement combines TRBV28 with TRBJ1-5, with 10 middle bases fitting TRBD1. The sequence in DNA is TGTGCCAGCAGTTTATGGGACAGGGGGACCCAGCCCCAGCATTTT. Translated, it gives CASSLWDRGTQPQHF. Joined to the reference TRBV28 and TRBJ1-5 proteins, this CDR3 gives the full variable domain: DVKVTQSSRYLVKRTGEKVFLECVQDMDHENMFWYRQDPGLGLRLIYFSYDVKMKEKGDIPEGYSVSREKKERFSLILESASTNQTSMYLCASSLWDRGTQPQHFGDGTRLSIL.